Presented here are 27 T cell receptor beta chains from one specimen sequenced in a study of T cell responses to AZD1222 COVID-19 vaccine. Here immunoSEQ multiplex PCR was the method, and the copy in TCRdb shows in-frame clones only, minus some. The table has approximately 50,000 clones, more than 75% seen once. This specimen was peripheral blood, taken 28 days after the second AZD1222 dose. The receptors here all came from an adult who received the AZD1222 COVID-19 vaccine.

The chain carries TRBV11-3 and TRBJ2-3; 11 bases are shared with TRBD1. The CDR3 covers 15 residues. Trimming cost V 5 bases and J 6 bases; bases outside gene matches: 7. Germline V gene sequence: CDR1 SGHNT, CDR2 YENEEA. As DNA, the CDR3 is TGTGCCAGCAGCCAAGGACAGGGGGCAGGTGATACGCAGTATTTT. It encodes CASSQGQGAGDTQYF.

This sequence joins TRBV29-1 and TRBJ1-2; TRBD1 agrees at 9 bases. CDR1 and CDR2 from the germline V gene are SQVTM and ANQGSEA. This CDR3 has 13 amino acids. The V gene end was trimmed by 6 bases and the J gene end by 2 bases; junction bases not matched to a gene: 4. CDR3: CSVSGTGNYGYTF. As DNA, the CDR3 is TGCAGCGTCTCCGGGACAGGGAACTATGGCTACACCTTC. The variable domain in full, completed from reference TRBV29-1 and TRBJ1-2, reads SAVISQKPSRDICQRGTSLTIQCQVDSQVTMMFWYRQQPGQSLTLIATANQGSEATYESGFVIDKFPISRPNLTFSTLTVSNMSPEDSSIYLCSVSGTGNYGYTFGSGTRLTVV.

The rearrangement links TRBV21-1 to TRBJ2-7; the D segment call TRBD2 is taken from the table without a DNA check. TRBV21-1 is classified as a pseudogene. The CDR3 consists of 13 residues. The CDR3 is CASSRGVFFEQYV. The CDR3 DNA follows: TGTGCCAGCAGCCGGGGGGTCTTTTTCGAGCAGTACGTC.

The chain has TRBV27 and TRBJ2-7, with D maybe TRBD2 (5 bases). Germline CDR1 reads MNHEY; CDR2 reads SMNVEV (reference sequence). CDR3 length: 13 residues. Trimming removed 3 bases from V and 5 bases from J, with 11 bases in between. The CDR3 reads CASSFSGGHEQYV. The CDR3 DNA sequence: TGTGCCAGCAGTTTTTCTGGAGGTCACGAGCAGTACGTC.

The V gene is TRBV30, the J gene TRBJ1-1; D unclear. This CDR3 region has 13 residues. Trimming took 0 bases from V and 8 from J, leaving 13 bases between them. The germline V gene has CDR1 GTSNPN and CDR2 SVGIG (reference sequence). For the CDR3, the DNA is TGTGCCTGGAGTGTAAAATCAGGTACCGAAGCTTTCTTT. It is translated as CAWSVKSGTEAFF. Full variable domain (outside the CDR3, taken from reference TRBV30 and TRBJ1-1): SQTIHQWPATLVQPVGSPLSLECTVEGTSNPNLYWYRQAAGRGLQLLFYSVGIGQISSEVPQNLSASRPQDRQFILSSKKLLLSDSGFYLCAWSVKSGTEAFFGQGTRLTVV.

The V call is TRBV27, the J call TRBJ1-6, with a possible D match to TRBD1 (5 bases). V lost 2 bases, J lost 8 bases, and 19 bases lay in between. This CDR3 is built from 17 residues. The germline V gene has CDR1 MNHEY and CDR2 SMNVEV (reference sequence). The CDR3 reads CASSLRSSRVSYSPLHF. The CDR3 bases are TGTGCCAGCAGTTTACGTTCCTCCAGGGTATCGTATTCACCCCTCCACTTT.

This clone was picked up a small number of times. The rearrangement links TRBV5-1 to TRBJ2-3; D is possibly TRBD1 (7 bases). CDR1 is SGHRS, CDR2 YFSETQ, per germline. V was pared by 8 bases and J by 0 bases, with 13 bases between. This CDR3 spans 14 amino acids. CDR3 coding DNA: TGCGCCAGTCTACAGGGGACTAGCACAGATACGCAGTATTTT. Translation: CASLQGTSTDTQYF.

CDR3 amino acids: CASSSPGLSSQETQYF. CDR3 nucleotide sequence: TGTGCCAGCAGTTCACCGGGACTAAGCTCTCAGGAGACCCAGTACTTC. The chain uses TRBV28 and TRBJ2-5; the match to TRBD2 covers 7 bases. V lost 4 bases to trimming and J lost 5 bases; unmatched junction nucleotides: 13. The CDR3 is made up of 16 amino acids. Germline CDR1 is MDHEN and CDR2 is SYDVKM.

The chain carries TRBV3-1 (or the pseudogene TRBV3-2) and TRBJ1-6; 7 bases map to TRBD1. Germline CDR1 is LGHDT and CDR2 is YNNKEL (reference sequence). With V trimmed by 1 base and J by 7 bases, 13 bases remained unmatched. The CDR3 has 18 residues. The CDR3 loop reads CASSQGFFGGTANSPLHF. Written as DNA, the CDR3 is TGTGCCAGCAGCCAAGGATTTTTTGGGGGGACAGCAAATTCACCCCTCCACTTT.

The chain joins TRBV7-2 to TRBJ2-2, with D possibly being TRBD2 (5 bases). The germline CDR1 and CDR2 sequences are SGHTA and FQGNSA. The CDR3 totals 16 residues. V dropped 5 bases and J dropped 5 bases, with 18 bases sitting between them. Written as DNA, the CDR3 is TGTGCCAGCAGCCACGGCGTCCTAGCTCTTACCGGGGAGCTGTTTTTT. Encoded protein: CASSHGVLALTGELFF.

The chain joins TRBV11-2 to TRBJ2-3, with 9 bases aligning to TRBD1. The junction had 4 bases not matched to a gene; V was cut back by 0 bases and J by 3 bases. This CDR3 spans 16 amino acids. Germline V lookup: CDR1 SGHAT, CDR2 FQNNGV. CDR3 sequence: CASSLDLGQGTDTQYF. CDR3 sequence (DNA): TGTGCCAGCAGCTTAGATCTGGGACAGGGAACAGATACGCAGTATTTT.

The V call is TRBV29-1, the J call TRBJ2-5; 8 bases are a match to TRBD2. V lost 2 bases, J lost 1 base, and 12 bases stayed unmatched. Looked up from germline, CDR1 is SQVTM and CDR2 is ANQGSEA. This CDR3 is 17 amino acids long. CDR3 DNA: TGCAGCGTTGAATTCTTTCTGGGACTAGAAGTCCAAGAGACCCAGTACTTC. It is translated as CSVEFFLGLEVQETQYF. The whole variable domain, remainder taken from reference TRBV29-1 and TRBJ2-5, is SAVISQKPSRDICQRGTSLTIQCQVDSQVTMMFWYRQQPGQSLTLIATANQGSEATYESGFVIDKFPISRPNLTFSTLTVSNMSPEDSSIYLCSVEFFLGLEVQETQYFGPGTRLLVL.

This chain connects TRBV28 to TRBJ1-5; D might be TRBD1 (5 bases). Trimming pared 5 bases from V and 2 bases from J, leaving 19 bases between. The CDR3 length is 17 residues. Germline V gene data show CDR1 as MDHEN and CDR2 as SYDVKM. This CDR3 is CASSPRGGTGGNQPQHF. CDR3 sequence (DNA): TGTGCCAGCAGTCCTCGGGGGGGAACGGGCGGCAATCAGCCCCAGCATTTT.

V and J are TRBV2 and TRBJ2-2, with D possibly being TRBD2 (6 bases). This CDR3 is built from 15 residues. CDR1 is SNHLY, CDR2 FYNNEI, per germline. The V end was cut by 8 bases, the J end by 4 bases, with 17 bases between. The CDR3 DNA sequence: TGTGCCAGCTGTCTCGGGAGCCGGGGCACCGGGGAGCTGTTTTTT. This translates into CASCLGSRGTGELFF.

This chain uses TRBV5-8 with TRBJ1-4; D uncertain. CDR3 length: 14 residues. V was trimmed by 4 bases and J by 5 bases, leaving 12 bases between them. Germline V CDR1 and CDR2: SGHTS, YDEGEE. This chain's CDR3 is CASSQRIQNEKLFF. The CDR3 DNA follows: TGTGCCAGCAGCCAGCGGATACAAAATGAAAAACTGTTTTTT.

The chain links TRBV29-1 to TRBJ1-1, with TRBD1 as a possible D gene (5 bases). CDR3 length: 13 amino acids. Germline V gene data show CDR1 as SQVTM and CDR2 as ANQGSEA. V was trimmed by 5 bases and J by 8 bases, leaving 18 bases between them. The CDR3 sequence is CSVFHPGTAEAFF. The CDR3 nucleotides read TGCAGCGTTTTTCATCCCGGGACGGCGGAAGCTTTCTTT.

The chain links TRBV25-1 to TRBJ1-6; the match to TRBD1 covers 9 bases. CDR3 length: 16 residues. Germline V gene lookup returns CDR1 MGHDK and CDR2 SYGVNS. Trimming at V came to 5 bases and at J to 7 bases, leaving 9 bases not matched to a gene. The CDR3 sequence: CASSPQGGTGNSPLHF. CDR3 DNA: TGTGCCAGCAGTCCCCAGGGAGGGACAGGGAATTCACCCCTCCACTTT.

The chain has TRBV10-1 and TRBJ2-7, with 11 bases lining up with TRBD2. This CDR3 is 14 amino acids long. With V trimmed by 3 bases and J by 5 bases, 3 bases remained unmatched. Germline CDR1 and CDR2: WNHNN and SYGVQD (reference sequence). This CDR3 reads CASSDSGRDNEQYF. CDR3 DNA sequence: TGCGCCAGCAGTGATAGCGGGAGGGACAACGAGCAGTACTTC.

The J gene is TRBJ1-2, the V gene TRBV3-1 (or the pseudogene TRBV3-2), with 7 bases aligning to TRBD1. Germline V lookup: CDR1 LGHDT, CDR2 YNNKEL (reference sequence). The ends lost 0 bases at V and 8 bases at J; junction bases unmatched: 6. CDR3 length: 14 amino acids. The CDR3 loop is CASSQENRGDGYTF. The CDR3 nucleotides are TGTGCCAGCAGCCAAGAGAACAGGGGTGACGGCTACACCTTC.

Here the CDR3 DNA reads TGTGCCAGCAGTTCGCGTCGGGCTAGCGGGAGATTTGAGCAGTTCTTC. Translated, it gives CASSSRRASGRFEQFF. This chain uses TRBV28 with TRBJ2-1, with TRBD2 identical over 10 bases. Germline values: CDR1 MDHEN, CDR2 SYDVKM. The junction had 12 bases not matched to a gene; V was cut back by 4 bases and J by 9 bases. The CDR3 is 16 amino acids.

The chain uses TRBV9 and TRBJ2-1; D is perhaps TRBD2 (6 bases). The CDR3 is made up of 15 amino acids. Germline assignment: CDR1 SGDLS and CDR2 YYNGEE. V was cut by 0 bases and J by 5 bases, with 12 bases left in between. This CDR3 is CASSVGRGGNNEQFF. In DNA, the CDR3 is TGTGCCAGCAGCGTAGGGCGGGGTGGGAACAATGAGCAGTTCTTC.

V gene TRBV19 combines with J gene TRBJ2-3, with unresolved D. The CDR3 length is 15 residues. V was shortened by 9 bases and J by 1 base, with 17 bases between the two germline ends. Per germline, CDR1 LNHDA and CDR2 SQIVND (reference sequence). This chain's CDR3 is CASARGGSRTDTQYF. In DNA form, the CDR3 reads TGTGCCAGCGCCCGAGGTGGGTCCCGCACAGATACGCAGTATTTT.

This chain joins TRBV27 and TRBJ1-2; D gene ambiguous. The germline gives CDR1 MNHEY, CDR2 SMNVEV (reference sequence). The length of the CDR3 is 14 residues. With 5 bases removed from V and 5 bases from J, the gap between germline ends came to 15 bases. CDR3 region: CASSPAGAGYGYTF. CDR3 bases: TGTGCCAGCAGTCCCGCGGGAGCAGGTTATGGCTACACCTTC.

A single count supports this clone. The chain couples TRBV18 to TRBJ2-5, with D maybe TRBD2 (5 bases). V shed 3 bases and J shed 0 bases, with 11 bases lying between them. The CDR3 sequence is 15 residues long. Germline assignment: CDR1 KGHSH and CDR2 LQKENI. The CDR3 region is CASSPTSGNQETQYF. DNA for the CDR3: TGTGCCAGCTCACCGACCTCCGGGAACCAAGAGACCCAGTACTTC.

This clone occurred a few times. This chain joins TRBV5-5 and TRBJ1-5, with a tentative D call TRBD1 (5 bases). This CDR3 contains 15 residues. V was shortened by 4 bases and J by 4 bases, with 15 bases between the two germline ends. Per the germline V gene, CDR1 is SGHKS and CDR2 is YYEKEE (reference sequence). As DNA, the CDR3 is TGTGCCAGCAGCGCGGGCCCAGGGAGAAATCAGCCCCAGCATTTT. Amino acid sequence: CASSAGPGRNQPQHF.

This CDR3 is CASSQLGVLTEAFF. CDR3 DNA: TGTGCCAGCAGCCAGTTAGGGGTATTGACTGAAGCTTTCTTT. The genes are TRBV14 and TRBJ1-1; tentative D call: TRBD1 (5 bases). CDR3 length: 14 amino acids. Trimming took off 3 bases at V and 5 bases at J, with 13 bases between the two ends. Per germline, CDR1 SGHDN and CDR2 FVKESK.

The chain combines TRBV5-1 with TRBJ2-3; D remains ambiguous. CDR1 is SGHRS, CDR2 YFSETQ, per germline. The V end was cut by 6 bases, the J end by 1 base, with 12 bases between. The CDR3 length is 14 residues. The DNA for the CDR3 is TGCGCCAGCAAAGTTAAGGTGGGCACAGATACGCAGTATTTT. It yields the protein CASKVKVGTDTQYF.